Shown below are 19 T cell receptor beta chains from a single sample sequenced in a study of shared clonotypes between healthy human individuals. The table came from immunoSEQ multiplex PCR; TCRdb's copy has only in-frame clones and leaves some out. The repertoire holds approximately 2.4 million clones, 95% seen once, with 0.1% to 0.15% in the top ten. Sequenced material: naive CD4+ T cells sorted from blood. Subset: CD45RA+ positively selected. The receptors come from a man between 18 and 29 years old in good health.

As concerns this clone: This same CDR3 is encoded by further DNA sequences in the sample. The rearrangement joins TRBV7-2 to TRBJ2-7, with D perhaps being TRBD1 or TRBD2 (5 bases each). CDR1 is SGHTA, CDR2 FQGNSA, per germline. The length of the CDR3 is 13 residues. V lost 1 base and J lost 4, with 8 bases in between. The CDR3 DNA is TGTGCCAGCAGCTTAGGTGGGACGTACGAGCAGTACTTC. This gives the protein CASSLGGTYEQYF.

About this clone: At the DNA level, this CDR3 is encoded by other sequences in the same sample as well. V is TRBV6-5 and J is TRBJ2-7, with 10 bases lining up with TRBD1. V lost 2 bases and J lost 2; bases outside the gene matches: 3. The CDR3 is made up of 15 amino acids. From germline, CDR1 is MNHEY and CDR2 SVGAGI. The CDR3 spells CASSYRDRGPYEQYF. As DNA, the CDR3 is TGTGCCAGCAGTTACCGGGACAGGGGACCCTACGAGCAGTACTTC.

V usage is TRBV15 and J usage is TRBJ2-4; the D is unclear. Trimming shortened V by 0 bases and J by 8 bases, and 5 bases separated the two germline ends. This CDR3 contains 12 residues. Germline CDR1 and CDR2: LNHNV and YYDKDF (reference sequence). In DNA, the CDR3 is TGTGCCACCAGCAGAGATAAGGACATTCAGTACTTC. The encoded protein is CATSRDKDIQYF.

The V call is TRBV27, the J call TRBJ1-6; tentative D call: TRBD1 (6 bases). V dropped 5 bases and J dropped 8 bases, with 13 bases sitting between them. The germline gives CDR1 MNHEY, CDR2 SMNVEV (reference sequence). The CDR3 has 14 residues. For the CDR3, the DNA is TGTGCCAGCAGTCTAGGACAGCTTTATTCACCCCTCCACTTT. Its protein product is CASSLGQLYSPLHF.

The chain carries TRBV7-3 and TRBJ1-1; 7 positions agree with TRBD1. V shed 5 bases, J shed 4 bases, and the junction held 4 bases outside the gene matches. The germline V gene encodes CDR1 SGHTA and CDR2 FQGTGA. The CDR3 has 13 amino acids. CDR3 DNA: TGTGCCAGCAGCCCTTCAGGGGGCACTGAAGCTTTCTTT. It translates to CASSPSGGTEAFF.

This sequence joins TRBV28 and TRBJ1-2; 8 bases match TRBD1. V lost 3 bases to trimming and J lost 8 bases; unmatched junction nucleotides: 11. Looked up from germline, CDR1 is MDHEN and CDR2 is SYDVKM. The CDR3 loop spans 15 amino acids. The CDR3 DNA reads TGTGCCAGCAGTTTTGGGACAGGCCAGCTGTGGGGCTACACCTTC. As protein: CASSFGTGQLWGYTF.

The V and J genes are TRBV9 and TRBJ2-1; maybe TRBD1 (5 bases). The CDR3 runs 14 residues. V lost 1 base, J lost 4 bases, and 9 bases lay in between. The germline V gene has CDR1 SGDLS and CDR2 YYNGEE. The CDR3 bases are TGTGCCAGCAGCGTACTGACAGAATACAATGAGCAGTTCTTC. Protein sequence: CASSVLTEYNEQFF.

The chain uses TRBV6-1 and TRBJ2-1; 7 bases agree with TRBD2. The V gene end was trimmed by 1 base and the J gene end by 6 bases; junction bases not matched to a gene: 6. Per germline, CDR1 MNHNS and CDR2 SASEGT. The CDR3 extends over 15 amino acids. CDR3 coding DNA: TGTGCCAGCAGTGAAGGGGAAGCGGGGCTCAATGAGCAGTTCTTC. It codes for CASSEGEAGLNEQFF.

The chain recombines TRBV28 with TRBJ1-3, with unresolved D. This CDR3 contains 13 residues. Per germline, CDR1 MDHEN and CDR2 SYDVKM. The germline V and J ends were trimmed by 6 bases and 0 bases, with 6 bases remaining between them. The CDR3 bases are TGTGCCAGCAGATGGTTCTCTGGAAACACCATATATTTT. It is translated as CASRWFSGNTIYF.

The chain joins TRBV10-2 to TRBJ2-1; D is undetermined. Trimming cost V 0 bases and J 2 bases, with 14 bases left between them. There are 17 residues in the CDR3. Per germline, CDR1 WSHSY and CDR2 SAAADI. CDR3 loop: CASSESHGVFPYNEQFF. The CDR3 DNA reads TGCGCCAGCAGTGAGTCGCATGGGGTTTTTCCCTACAATGAGCAGTTCTTC.

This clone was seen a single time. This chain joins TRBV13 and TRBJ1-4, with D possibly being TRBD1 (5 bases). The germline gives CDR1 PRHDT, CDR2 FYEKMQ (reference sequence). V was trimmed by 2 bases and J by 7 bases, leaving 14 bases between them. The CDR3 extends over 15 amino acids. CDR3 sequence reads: CASSLSAGWIEKLFF. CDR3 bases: TGTGCCAGCAGCTTAAGTGCAGGGTGGATTGAAAAACTGTTTTTT.

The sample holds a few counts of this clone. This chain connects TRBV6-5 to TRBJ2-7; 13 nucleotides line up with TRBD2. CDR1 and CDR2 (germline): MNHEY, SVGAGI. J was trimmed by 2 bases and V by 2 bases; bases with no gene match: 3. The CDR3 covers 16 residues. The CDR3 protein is CASSYPGLAGTYEQYF. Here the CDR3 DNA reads TGTGCCAGCAGTTACCCGGGACTAGCGGGAACCTACGAGCAGTACTTC.

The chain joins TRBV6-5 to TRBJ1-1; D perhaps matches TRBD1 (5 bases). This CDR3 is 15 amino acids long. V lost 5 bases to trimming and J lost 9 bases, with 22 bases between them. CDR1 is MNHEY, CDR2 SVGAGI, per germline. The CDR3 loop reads CASSPSLGQGQKAFF. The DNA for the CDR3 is TGTGCCAGCAGTCCTAGCCTTGGACAAGGGCAGAAAGCTTTCTTT.

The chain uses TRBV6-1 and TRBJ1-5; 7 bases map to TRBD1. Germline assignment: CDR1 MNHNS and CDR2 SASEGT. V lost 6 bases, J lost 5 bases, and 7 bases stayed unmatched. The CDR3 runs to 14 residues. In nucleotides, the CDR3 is TGTGCCAGCAGACGACAGGGAGGGTATCAGCCCCAGCATTTT. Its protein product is CASRRQGGYQPQHF.

CDR3 in amino acids: CASSYMTGGGGEKLFF. As DNA, the CDR3 is TGCGCCAGCAGCTATATGACAGGGGGCGGAGGCGAAAAACTGTTTTTT. The rearrangement uses TRBV5-1 and TRBJ1-4; TRBD1 matches at 10 bases. V was clipped by 3 bases and J by 8 bases; unmatched bases: 10. Germline CDR1 is SGHRS and CDR2 is YFSETQ. The CDR3 extends over 16 amino acids.

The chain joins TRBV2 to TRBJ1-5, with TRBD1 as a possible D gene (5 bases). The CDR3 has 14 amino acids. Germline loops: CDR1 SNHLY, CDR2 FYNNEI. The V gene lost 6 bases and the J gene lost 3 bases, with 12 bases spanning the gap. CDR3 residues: CASSPQVPNQPQHF. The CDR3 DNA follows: TGTGCCAGCAGCCCACAGGTCCCCAATCAGCCCCAGCATTTT.

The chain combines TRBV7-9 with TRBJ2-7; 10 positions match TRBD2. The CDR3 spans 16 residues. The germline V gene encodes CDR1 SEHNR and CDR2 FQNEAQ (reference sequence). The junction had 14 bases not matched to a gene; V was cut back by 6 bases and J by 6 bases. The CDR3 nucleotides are TGTGCCAGCAGTCAAGCGCTAGCGGGAGTTCGTGCCGAGCAGTACTTC. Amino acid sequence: CASSQALAGVRAEQYF.

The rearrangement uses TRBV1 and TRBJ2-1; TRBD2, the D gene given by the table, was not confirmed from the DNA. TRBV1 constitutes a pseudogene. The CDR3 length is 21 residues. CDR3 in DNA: TGCACCAGCACCTCTCTTCCAGGGGGCAGTCTAGCGGGAGTTGGGTACAATGAGCAGTTCTTC. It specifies CTSTSLPGGSLAGVGYNEQFF.

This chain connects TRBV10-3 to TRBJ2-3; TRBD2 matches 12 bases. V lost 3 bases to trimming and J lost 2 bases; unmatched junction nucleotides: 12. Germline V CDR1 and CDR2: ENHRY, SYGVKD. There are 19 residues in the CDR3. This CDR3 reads CAISESSGRAFLPTDTQYF. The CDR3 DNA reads TGTGCCATCAGTGAATCTAGCGGGAGGGCCTTTTTACCCACAGATACGCAGTATTTT.